A selection of T cell receptor beta chains follows, all from one sample in a study of blood T cell repertoires in COVID-19. The data were produced by immunoSEQ multiplex PCR, yet TCRdb's version contains in-frame clones alone and is incomplete. The data contain roughly 53,000 clones, less than 85% of them singletons. Material: peripheral blood. The receptors here all came from a man between 65 and 79 years old with active COVID-19. The CDR3 runs from the conserved cysteine through the conserved F or W. Clone size appears in some rows only: once, few, many, or a class for an expanded clone.

>TRBV6-2/TRBV6-3|16|-|TRBJ2-7
CASSSPRDRGINEQYF
>TRBV3-1/TRBV3-2|20|-|TRBJ2-4
CASSPRGLAGGEGAKNIQYF
>TRBV20-1|17|-|TRBJ2-3
CSASLSRLAGSTDTQYF
>TRBV5-1|15|-|TRBJ2-2
CASSTNRGRTGELFF
>TRBV5-5|14|once|TRBJ1-5
CASSWDSLNQPQHF
>TRBV28|15|few|TRBJ1-5
CASLHDRGGGQPQHF
>TRBV7-5|16|-|TRBJ2-7
CARSFPLALDSYEQYF
>TRBV9|15|-|TRBJ2-1
CASTPGSDLANEQFF
>TRBV7-2|15|-|TRBJ2-2
CASSAHGGIAGELFF
>TRBV4-2|14|once|TRBJ2-7
CASSQETNRDEQYF
>TRBV6-2/TRBV6-3|17|-|TRBJ2-1
CASSYSIPSGRGNEQFF
>TRBV19|15|-|TRBJ2-1
CASTDADRATNEQFF
>TRBV6-5|14|-|TRBJ1-1
CASRKGQPNTEAFF
>TRBV7-3|13|-|TRBJ1-1
CASSLTGNTEAFF
>TRBV29-1|11|-|TRBJ2-5
CSVMRDETQYF
>TRBV7-2|14|few|TRBJ2-1
CASSLGAGRNEQFF
>TRBV7-2|14|once|TRBJ2-5
CASKKGRGQETQYF
>TRBV30|14|-|TRBJ2-1
CAWAGTGNYNEQFF
>TRBV5-5|14|-|TRBJ2-2
CASSLRANTGELFF
>TRBV25-1|12|-|TRBJ2-7
CASSLAGGEQYF
>TRBV4-3|14|-|TRBJ2-2
CASSQVRGTGELFF
>TRBV27|14|once|TRBJ2-1
CASSLVAVYNEQFF
>TRBV24-1|16|-|TRBJ1-2
CATSDLSGRSNYGYTF
>TRBV7-2|16|-|TRBJ1-6
CASSPGGTGATSPLHF
>TRBV19|15|once|TRBJ2-1
CASSIVLGHYNEQFF
>TRBV6-5|13|-|TRBJ2-7
CATRADSSYEQYF
>TRBV30|12|-|TRBJ2-5
CAWGAVEETQYF
>TRBV5-6|14|-|TRBJ2-1
CASSLGGTSIEQFF
>TRBV6-1|13|-|TRBJ1-5
CASSEGRRVPQHF
>TRBV21-1|17|-|TRBJ2-2
CASSQAGSGSPPGELFF
>TRBV6-5|13|-|TRBJ2-7
CASNNRQTYEQYF
>TRBV2|12|-|TRBJ2-5
CASQAGSRTQYF
>TRBV5-5|15|-|TRBJ2-1
CASSLRWTSANEQFF
>TRBV2|15|-|TRBJ2-2
CASSVGQGRTGELFF
>TRBV7-9|13|-|TRBJ2-1
CASSLDAGNEQFF
>TRBV19|16|-|TRBJ2-3
CASSKSSGLPTDTQYF
>TRBV7-2|15|-|TRBJ2-5
CASSPTSGVQETQYF
>TRBV18|16|-|TRBJ2-2
CASSPTGFANTGELFF
>TRBV27|14|-|TRBJ2-2
CASKILAGTGELFF
>TRBV11-2|14|-|TRBJ2-7
CASSLGQNSYEQYF
>TRBV7-3|17|once|TRBJ2-2
CASSLAPGGPFTGELFF
>TRBV10-3|17|-|TRBJ2-7
CAISDEDGRATSYEQYF
>TRBV28|16|-|TRBJ2-1
CASSSGGQGKMNEQFF
>TRBV2|14|-|TRBJ2-4
CASKIQGAGNIQYF
>TRBV30|15|-|TRBJ2-1
CAWSPGSLPFNEQFF
>TRBV6-1|13|-|TRBJ2-5
CASSEGPARTQYF
>TRBV7-2|15|-|TRBJ2-7
CASSPTSGRTYEQYF
>TRBV9|13|-|TRBJ1-1
CASSPGGWAEAFF
>TRBV30|12|-|TRBJ2-5
CAWNRGQETQYF
>TRBV28|15|once|TRBJ1-2
CASRPATGEAYGYTF
>TRBV13|16|-|TRBJ2-5
CASSQLTGVGEETQYF
>TRBV11-1|14|-|TRBJ1-4
CASSPNTDSEKLFF
>TRBV5-6|14|-|TRBJ2-7
CASSNAGTSYEQYF
>TRBV15|13|-|TRBJ1-5
CATSRDINQPQHF
>TRBV14|16|-|TRBJ2-5
CASSHVGASDQETQYF